The rows below give T cell receptor beta chains drawn from one sample of a study of response to subunit inactivated influenza vaccine. TCRdb fed the RT-PCR reads into MiXCR, producing one record per CDR3 protein. The sample lists around 570,000 distinct CDR3 sequences, 11% occurring once. The data also belong to a second study, concerning T cells expressing NK-cell markers.

Specimen: PBMCs from blood, collected on the day of vaccination. Receptors originate from a man aged 50-60 years who received an inactivated influenza vaccine. Each CDR3 is given without its conserved first and last residue. Size is omitted from some rows. Given values are once, few, many or a class for expanded clones.

clone size,V gene,J gene,CDR3 protein
-,TRBV7-9,TRBJ2-7,ASSLSLAGGYYEQY
-,TRBV10-3,TRBJ2-5,AISEQVGQETQY
few,TRBV3-1,TRBJ2-1,ASSQDPYSDNEQF
few,TRBV7-2,TRBJ2-4,ASSLDRANIQY
few,TRBV6-6,TRBJ1-1,ATRKGTEAF
-,TRBV12-3/TRBV12-4,TRBJ2-3,ASRGTTQY
few,TRBV7-2,TRBJ2-3,ASSLRLAGASTDTQY
few,TRBV2,TRBJ2-7,ASSGELGSYEQY
few,TRBV5-1,TRBJ1-1,ASSLGDSGWAF
-,TRBV7-3,TRBJ2-3,ASRGSGADTQY
-,TRBV5-4,TRBJ2-1,ASSPVGGVSYNEQF
-,TRBV20-1,TRBJ2-7,SARAQDSYEQY